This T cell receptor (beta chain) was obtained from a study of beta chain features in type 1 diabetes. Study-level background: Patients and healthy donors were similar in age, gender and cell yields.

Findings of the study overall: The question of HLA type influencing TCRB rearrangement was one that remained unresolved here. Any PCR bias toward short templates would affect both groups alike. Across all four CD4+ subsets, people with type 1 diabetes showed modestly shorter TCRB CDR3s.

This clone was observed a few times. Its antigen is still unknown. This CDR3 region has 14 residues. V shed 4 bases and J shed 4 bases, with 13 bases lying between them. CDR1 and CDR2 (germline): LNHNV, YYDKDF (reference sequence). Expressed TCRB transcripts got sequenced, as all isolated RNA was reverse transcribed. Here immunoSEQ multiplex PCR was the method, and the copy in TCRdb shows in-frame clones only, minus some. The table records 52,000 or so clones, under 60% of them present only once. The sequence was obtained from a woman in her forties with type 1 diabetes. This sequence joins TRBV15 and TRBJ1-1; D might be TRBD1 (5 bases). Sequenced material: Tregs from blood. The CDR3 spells CATSTTGGPTEAFF. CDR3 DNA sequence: TGTGCCACCAGCACGACGGGGGGTCCCACTGAAGCTTTCTTT. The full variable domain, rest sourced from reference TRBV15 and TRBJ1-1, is DAMVIQNPRYQVTQFGKPVTLSCSQTLNHNVMYWYQQKSSQAPKLLFHYYDKDFNNEADTPDNFQSRRPNTSFCFLDIRSPGLGDTAMYLCATSTTGGPTEAFFGQGTRLTVV.